Described below is a single TCR beta chain sequence and its context. There are 11 residues in the CDR3. Germline V gene sequence: CDR1 MNHNY, CDR2 SVGAGI (reference sequence). V was cut by 2 bases and J by 5 bases, with 3 bases left in between. The data stem from a study of control samples from healthy donors and cancer patients. Generated by immunoSEQ multiplex PCR, the TCRdb table keeps only in-frame clones and is missing some. Of around 93,000 clones in the sample, 88% were seen once. The chain is built from TRBV6-6 and TRBJ1-1; D unclear. The clonotype originates from a man under 40 in good health. Material for sequencing was blood. The DNA of the CDR3 is TGTGCCAGCAGTTACGGGACTGAAGCTTTCTTT. Residues: CASSYGTEAFF.